A single TCR beta chain is shown here with its context. What it recognizes is unknown. All CD8+ T cell subsets were sorted in triplicate at 250,000 to 300,000 cells each. These data originate in a study of CXCR3-negative and CXCR3-positive naive CD8 T cells. Whole-study results and caveats: Researchers report that CXCR3-positive naive cells carry more hydrophobic TRB CDR3s than CXCR3-negative naive cells. With respect to TRBV-TRBJ usage, naive CXCR3-negative and CXCR3-positive cells were similar; memory differed.

CDR1 and CDR2 from the germline V gene are SQVTM and ANQGSEA. CDR3 length: 13 residues. cDNA libraries for TRB were generated by 5' RACE incorporating UMI labels. Reanalyzing the 5' RACE reads, TCRdb keeps one entry per CDR3 protein, without DNA. The table for this sample gives tens of thousands of distinct CDR3 sequences. The clonotype comes from a human donor in good health. Some clones in this sample may be carry-over from other donors' samples. The V and J genes are TRBV29-1 and TRBJ2-1; absent DNA, TCRdb's TRBD2 call cannot be checked. The sequenced sample was naive CXCR3+ CD8+ T cells from blood. Subset of the sample: CD45RO-CCR7+CD27+CD95- naive CD8+ T cells expressing CXCR3 (TNR3+). Here the CDR3 reads CSVGLVSYNEQFF.